Ten or more counts support the clone carrying this T cell receptor beta chain. MiXCR was run by TCRdb on the 5' RACE reads, yielding one entry per CDR3 protein. The top ten clones hold 2.5% to 3.5% of a sample with just under 65,000 distinct CDR3 sequences, about 20% of them seen once. Germline V CDR1 and CDR2: SGHTA, FQGTGA. CDR3 length: 14 residues. Trimming cost V 2 bases and J 8 bases; bases outside gene matches: 8. The J gene is TRBJ1-2, the V gene TRBV7-3, with 7 bases aligning to TRBD1. The receptor comes from a female donor with breast cancer. Sequencing was done on a sample of memory CD4+ T cells sorted from a lymph node. As for subset: memory CD4+ T cells, CD4+CD45RO+CD25-. In DNA form, the CDR3 reads TGTGCCAGCAGCTTAGTGTACAGGGGAGGAGGCTACACCTTC. Protein sequence: CASSLVYRGGGYTF.